This T cell receptor beta chain was recorded in a study of CD8 T cells in Susac syndrome. Random hexamers were used to reverse transcribe the RNA input (roughly 0.5 to 1 ug). Coverage of TCR beta CDR3 amplification by immunoSEQ multiplex PCR extended to 54 Vbeta and 13 Jbeta. Each CDR3 protein gets one entry after TCRdb re-called the immunoSEQ multiplex PCR reads with MiXCR. The sample consists of about 150,000 distinct CDR3 sequences, just under 97% of them appearing once. V dropped 0 bases and J dropped 7; count of bases not matched to a gene: 10. This CDR3 contains 17 residues. Per the germline V gene, CDR1 is LGHDT and CDR2 is YNNKEL (reference sequence).

This sequence was found in a human donor with multiple sclerosis. The gene calls are TRBV3-1 and TRBJ2-1; 9 bases are a match to TRBD2. Sequenced input: CD8+ T cells from PBMCs. In DNA form, the CDR3 reads TGTGCCAGCAGCCAAGACCGCGCGGGGGGGCCGTTTAATGAGCAGTTCTTC. It translates to CASSQDRAGGPFNEQFF.